This record looks at one T cell receptor (beta chain) sequence and its context. Participant ages covered roughly 18 to 89 years across about two dozen US areas. In Cohort 3, a recovered donor had either two negative PCRs, clearance, or symptom resolution. This sample stems from a study of blood T cell repertoires in COVID-19. Study in general: Both acute and convalescent COVID-19 samples were obtained from the United States, Italy and Spain. T cells, B-cell-depleted T cells, or PBMCs supplied cDNA or gDNA.

Sequencing was performed with immunoSEQ multiplex PCR; in TCRdb, only in-frame clones are kept and a portion is missing. Among 450,000 to 600,000 clones listed, around 90% were seen once. V lost 7 bases and J 4 bases, leaving 8 bases between the germline ends. The CDR3 covers 12 residues. The germline gives CDR1 MNHEY, CDR2 SVGAGI. The rearrangement joins TRBV6-5 to TRBJ1-3; TRBD1 is a possible D gene (5 bases). The origin of this receptor is a woman aged 18 to 35 who had recovered from COVID-19. Specimen: PBMCs or T cells enriched from blood (not recorded which). CDR3 in DNA: TGTGCCAGCACCGGGGGGGGAAACACCATATATTTT. It specifies CASTGGGNTIYF.